This T cell receptor (beta chain) was identified in a study of blood T cell repertoires in COVID-19. Study as a whole: Researchers got acute and convalescent COVID-19 samples from the United States, Italy and Spain. T cells, B-cell-depleted T cells, or PBMCs provided the cDNA or gDNA that served as material.

CDR1 and CDR2 (germline): MDHEN, SYDVKM. V dropped 3 bases and J dropped 6 bases, with 14 bases sitting between them. The CDR3 length is 14 residues. The sample holds a few counts of this clone. The protocol was immunoSEQ multiplex PCR, while the TCRdb copy is restricted to in-frame clones and leaves out a portion. The sample holds about 300,000 clones; 89% are singletons and the top ten take about 1.7%. The sample was peripheral blood. The clonotype was recovered from a woman in her thirties with COVID-19, enrolled during active disease. This chain links TRBV28 with TRBJ1-1; possible D gene TRBD1, 5 bases. The CDR3 sequence is CASSFGYGHSEAFF. CDR3 nucleotides: TGTGCCAGCAGTTTTGGGTATGGACACTCTGAAGCTTTCTTT.